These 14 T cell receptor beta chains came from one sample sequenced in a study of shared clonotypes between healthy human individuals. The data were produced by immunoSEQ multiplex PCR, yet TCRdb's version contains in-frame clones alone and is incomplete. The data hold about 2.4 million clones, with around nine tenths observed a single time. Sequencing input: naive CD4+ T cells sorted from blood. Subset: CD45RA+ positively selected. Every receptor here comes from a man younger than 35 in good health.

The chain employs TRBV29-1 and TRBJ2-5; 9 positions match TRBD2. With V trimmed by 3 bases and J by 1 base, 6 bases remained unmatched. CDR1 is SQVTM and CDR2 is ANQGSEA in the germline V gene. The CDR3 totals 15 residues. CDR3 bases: TGCAGCGTTGAGCTAGCGGGATTGGGCCAAGAGACCCAGTACTTC. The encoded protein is CSVELAGLGQETQYF.

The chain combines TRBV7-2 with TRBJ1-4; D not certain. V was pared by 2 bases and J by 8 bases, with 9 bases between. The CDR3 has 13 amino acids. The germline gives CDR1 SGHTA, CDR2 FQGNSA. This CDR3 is CASSLKLAEKLFF. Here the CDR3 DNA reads TGTGCCAGCAGCTTAAAATTAGCCGAAAAACTGTTTTTT.

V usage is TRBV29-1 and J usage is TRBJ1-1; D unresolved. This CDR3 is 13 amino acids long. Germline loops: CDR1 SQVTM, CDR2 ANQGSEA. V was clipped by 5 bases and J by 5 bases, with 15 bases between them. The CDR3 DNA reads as TGCAGCGTTACTACGAATTTAGGGACTGAAGCTTTCTTT. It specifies CSVTTNLGTEAFF.

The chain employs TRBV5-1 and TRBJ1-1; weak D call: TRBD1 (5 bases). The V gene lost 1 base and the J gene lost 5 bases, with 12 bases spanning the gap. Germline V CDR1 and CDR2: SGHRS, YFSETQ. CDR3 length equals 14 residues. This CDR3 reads CASSLSQRGTEAFF. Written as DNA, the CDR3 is TGCGCCAGCAGCTTGTCACAAAGGGGAACTGAAGCTTTCTTT.

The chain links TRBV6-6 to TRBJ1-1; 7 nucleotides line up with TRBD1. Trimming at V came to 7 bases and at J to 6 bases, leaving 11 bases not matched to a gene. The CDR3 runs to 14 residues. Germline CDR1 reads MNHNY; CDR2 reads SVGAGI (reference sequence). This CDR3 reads CASIRNRGSAEAFF. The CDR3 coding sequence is TGTGCCAGCATTCGAAACAGGGGCAGCGCTGAAGCTTTCTTT.

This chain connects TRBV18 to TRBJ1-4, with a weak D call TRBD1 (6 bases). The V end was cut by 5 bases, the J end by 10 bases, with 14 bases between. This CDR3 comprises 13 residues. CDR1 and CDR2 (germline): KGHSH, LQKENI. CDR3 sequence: CASSEEQGVKLFF. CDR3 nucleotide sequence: TGTGCCAGCTCAGAAGAACAGGGTGTAAAACTGTTTTTT.

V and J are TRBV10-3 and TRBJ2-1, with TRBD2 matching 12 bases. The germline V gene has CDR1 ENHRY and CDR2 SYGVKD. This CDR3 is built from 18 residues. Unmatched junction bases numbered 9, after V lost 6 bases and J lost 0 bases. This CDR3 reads CAISATSGGLSSYNEQFF. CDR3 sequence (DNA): TGTGCCATCAGCGCAACTAGCGGGGGGTTGAGCTCCTACAATGAGCAGTTCTTC.

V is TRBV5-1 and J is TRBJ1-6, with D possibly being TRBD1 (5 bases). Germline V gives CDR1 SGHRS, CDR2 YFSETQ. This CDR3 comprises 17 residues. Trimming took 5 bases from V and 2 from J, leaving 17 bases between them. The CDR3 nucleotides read TGCGCCAGCAGTTCTCGCGGGGCCGGGACCTATAATTCACCCCTCCACTTT. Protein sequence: CASSSRGAGTYNSPLHF.

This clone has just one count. The CDR3 sequence is CASNKGMGFSYEQYF. The CDR3 nucleotides are TGTGCCAGCAATAAGGGGATGGGATTCTCCTACGAGCAGTACTTC. The chain links TRBV28 to TRBJ2-7; D is perhaps TRBD1 (5 bases). The V end was cut by 7 bases, the J end by 0 bases, with 16 bases between. This CDR3 is built from 15 residues. From germline, CDR1 is MDHEN and CDR2 SYDVKM.

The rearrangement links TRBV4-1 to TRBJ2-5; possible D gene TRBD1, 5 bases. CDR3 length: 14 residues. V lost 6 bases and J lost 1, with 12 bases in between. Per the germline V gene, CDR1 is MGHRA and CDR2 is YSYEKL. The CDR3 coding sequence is TGCGCCAGCAGTCAGCCAGGGTCCCAAGAGACCCAGTACTTC. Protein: CASSQPGSQETQYF.

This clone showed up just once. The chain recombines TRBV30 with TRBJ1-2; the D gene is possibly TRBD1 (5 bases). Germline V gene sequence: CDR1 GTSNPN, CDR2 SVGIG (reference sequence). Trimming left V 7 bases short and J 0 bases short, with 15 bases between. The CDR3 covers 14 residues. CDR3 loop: CASTVLTANYGYTF. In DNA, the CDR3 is TGTGCCTCGACCGTGTTGACAGCTAACTATGGCTACACCTTC.

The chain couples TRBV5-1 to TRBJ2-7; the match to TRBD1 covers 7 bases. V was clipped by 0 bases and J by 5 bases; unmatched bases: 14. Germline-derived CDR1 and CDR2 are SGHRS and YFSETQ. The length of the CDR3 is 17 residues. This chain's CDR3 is CASSLGDSLAGRDEQYF. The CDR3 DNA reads TGCGCCAGCAGCTTGGGGGACAGTTTGGCAGGCCGGGACGAGCAGTACTTC.

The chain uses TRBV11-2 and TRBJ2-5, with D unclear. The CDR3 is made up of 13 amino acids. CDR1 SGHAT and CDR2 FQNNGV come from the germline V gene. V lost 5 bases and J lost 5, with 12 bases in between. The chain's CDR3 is CASSRGLLETQYF. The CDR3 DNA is TGTGCCAGCAGCCGAGGTCTCTTGGAGACCCAGTACTTC.

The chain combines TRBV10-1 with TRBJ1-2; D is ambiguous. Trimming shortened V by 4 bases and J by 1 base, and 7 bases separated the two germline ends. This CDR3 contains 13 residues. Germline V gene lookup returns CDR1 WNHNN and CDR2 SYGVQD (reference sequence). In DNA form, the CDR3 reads TGCGCCAGCAGTGCGGACGGTAACTATGGCTACACCTTC. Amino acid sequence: CASSADGNYGYTF.